This is a list of T cell receptor beta chains from one sample in a study of shared clonotypes between healthy human individuals. Produced via immunoSEQ multiplex PCR; TCRdb's table is partial and in-frame only. The sample has hundreds of thousands of clones; roughly 72% are singletons. The sample consisted of PBMCs. These receptors came from a woman in her thirties or forties in good health. Some clones in this sample may be carry-over from other donors' samples. CDR3s include the opening cysteine and the closing phenylalanine or tryptophan. A D gene is named only where the DNA matches it firmly. Not all rows give a size; the values are once, few, many and, for expanded clones, a class.

v_gene	len	abundance	j_gene	d_gene	CDR3aa	CDR3nt
TRBV2	14	-	TRBJ1-5	-	CASSEEGAIKPQHF	TGTGCCAGCAGTGAGGAAGGGGCAATCAAGCCCCAGCATTTT
TRBV10-1	14	-	TRBJ2-5	-	CASSPTGYQETQYF	TGCGCCAGCAGTCCCACAGGGTACCAAGAGACCCAGTACTTC
TRBV6-1	14	once	TRBJ2-5	TRBD1	CASSEDRGWETQYF	TGTGCCAGCAGTGAAGACAGGGGCTGGGAGACCCAGTACTTC
TRBV11-2	11	once	TRBJ1-2	-	CASSLEAGYTF	TGTGCCAGCAGCTTAGAAGCTGGCTACACCTTC
TRBV5-5	18	-	TRBJ2-5	-	CASSLLSPRAGIQETQYF	TGTGCCAGCAGCTTATTATCCCCCCGGGCGGGGATCCAAGAGACCCAGTACTTC
TRBV5-4	15	once	TRBJ2-1	TRBD2	CASSPSGRWDNEQFF	TGTGCCAGCAGCCCTAGCGGGAGGTGGGACAATGAGCAGTTCTTC
TRBV6-1	14	-	TRBJ2-6	-	CASSAHSGANVLTF	TGTGCCAGCAGTGCCCACTCTGGGGCCAACGTCCTGACTTTC
TRBV9	14	-	TRBJ1-5	-	CASSVGVNNQPQHF	TGTGCCAGCAGCGTAGGGGTCAACAATCAGCCCCAGCATTTT
TRBV6-1	14	-	TRBJ2-7	-	CASSVGRLTGEQYF	TGTGCCAGCAGTGTCGGGCGGCTCACCGGCGAGCAGTACTTC
TRBV5-6	13	-	TRBJ1-4	TRBD1	CASSKTGAEKLFF	TGTGCCAGCAGCAAAACAGGGGCTGAAAAACTGTTTTTT
TRBV2	15	-	TRBJ2-7	-	CASSDVGGMADEQYF	TGTGCCAGCAGTGATGTTGGTGGTATGGCAGACGAGCAGTACTTC
TRBV7-3	13	-	TRBJ2-5	TRBD2	CASSTGGGETQYF	TGTGCCAGCAGCACGGGAGGCGGGGAGACCCAGTACTTC
TRBV19	15	-	TRBJ2-7	TRBD2	CASSIRGTSGYEQYF	TGTGCCAGTAGTATCAGGGGGACTAGCGGCTACGAGCAGTACTTC
TRBV9	15	-	TRBJ2-2	-	CASSVGFGDTGELFF	TGTGCCAGCAGCGTAGGGTTCGGGGACACCGGGGAGCTGTTTTTT
TRBV2	13	few	TRBJ2-7	TRBD2	CASTGTSGYEQYF	TGTGCCAGTACCGGGACTAGCGGCTACGAGCAGTACTTC
TRBV19	14	-	TRBJ2-1	-	CASSIAVSYNEQFF	TGTGCCAGTAGTATAGCGGTCTCCTACAATGAGCAGTTCTTC
TRBV19	14	-	TRBJ2-3	-	CASMMSGSTDTQYF	TGTGCCAGTATGATGAGCGGTAGCACAGATACGCAGTATTTT
TRBV28	17	-	TRBJ2-2	TRBD1	CASSLIPSGQGGGELFF	TGTGCCAGCAGTTTAATCCCCTCGGGACAGGGAGGCGGGGAGCTGTTTTTT
TRBV28	17	-	TRBJ2-4	TRBD1	CASSPRDREVVKNIQYF	TGTGCCAGCAGTCCCCGGGACAGGGAGGTCGTCAAAAACATTCAGTACTTC
TRBV7-2	14	-	TRBJ2-5	-	CASSLGGIQETQYF	TGTGCCAGCAGCTTAGGGGGCATCCAAGAGACCCAGTACTTC